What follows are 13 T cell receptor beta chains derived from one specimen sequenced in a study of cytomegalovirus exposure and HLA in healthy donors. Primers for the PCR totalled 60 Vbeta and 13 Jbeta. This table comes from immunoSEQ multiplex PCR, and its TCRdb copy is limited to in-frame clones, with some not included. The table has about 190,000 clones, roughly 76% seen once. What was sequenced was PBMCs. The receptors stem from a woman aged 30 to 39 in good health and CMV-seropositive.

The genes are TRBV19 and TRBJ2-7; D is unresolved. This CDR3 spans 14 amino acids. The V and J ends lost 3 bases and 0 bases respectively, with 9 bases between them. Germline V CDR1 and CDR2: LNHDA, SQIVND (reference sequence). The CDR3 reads CASSIRAPSYEQYF. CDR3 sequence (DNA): TGTGCCAGTAGTATCCGAGCCCCCTCCTACGAGCAGTACTTC.

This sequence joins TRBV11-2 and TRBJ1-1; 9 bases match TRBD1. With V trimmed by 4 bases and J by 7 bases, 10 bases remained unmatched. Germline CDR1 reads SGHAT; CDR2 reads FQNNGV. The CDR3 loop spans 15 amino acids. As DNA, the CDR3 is TGTGCCAGCAGCTCGGTGGGGACAGGGAAAGTTGAAGCTTTCTTT. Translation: CASSSVGTGKVEAFF. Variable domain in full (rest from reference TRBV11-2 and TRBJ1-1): EAGVAQSPRYKIIEKRQSVAFWCNPISGHATLYWYQQILGQGPKLLIQFQNNGVVDDSQLPKDRFSAERLKGVDSTLKIQPAKLEDSAVYLCASSSVGTGKVEAFFGQGTRLTVV.

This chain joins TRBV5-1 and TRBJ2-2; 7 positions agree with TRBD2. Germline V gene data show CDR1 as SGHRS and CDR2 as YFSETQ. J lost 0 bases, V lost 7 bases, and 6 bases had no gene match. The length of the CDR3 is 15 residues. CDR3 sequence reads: CASGVAGSNTGELFF. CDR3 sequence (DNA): TGCGCCAGCGGGGTAGCGGGTTCGAACACCGGGGAGCTGTTTTTT.

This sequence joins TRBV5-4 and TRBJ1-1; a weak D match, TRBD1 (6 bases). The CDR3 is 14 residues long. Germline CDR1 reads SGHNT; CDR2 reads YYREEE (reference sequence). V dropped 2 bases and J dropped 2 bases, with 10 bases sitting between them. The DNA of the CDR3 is TGTGCCAGCAGCTTATCAGGGGTTAACACTGAAGCTTTCTTT. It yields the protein CASSLSGVNTEAFF.

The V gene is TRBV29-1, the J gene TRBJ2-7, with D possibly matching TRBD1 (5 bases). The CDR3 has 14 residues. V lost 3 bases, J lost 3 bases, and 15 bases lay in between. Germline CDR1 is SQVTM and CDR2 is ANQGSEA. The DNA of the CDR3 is TGCAGCGTTGAGATGATAAGGGGCAACTACGAGCAGTACTTC. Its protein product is CSVEMIRGNYEQYF.

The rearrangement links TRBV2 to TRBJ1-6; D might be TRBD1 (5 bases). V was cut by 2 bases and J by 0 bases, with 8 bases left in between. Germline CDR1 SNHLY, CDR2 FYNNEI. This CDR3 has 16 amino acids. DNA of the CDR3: TGTGCCAGCAGTGAACAGGGAAGCTCCTATAATTCACCCCTCCACTTT. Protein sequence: CASSEQGSSYNSPLHF. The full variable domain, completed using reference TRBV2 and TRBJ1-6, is EPEVTQTPSHQVTQMGQEVILRCVPISNHLYFYWYRQILGQKVEFLVSFYNNEISEKSEIFDDQFSVERPDGSNFTLKIRSTKLEDSAMYFCASSEQGSSYNSPLHFGNGTRLTVT.

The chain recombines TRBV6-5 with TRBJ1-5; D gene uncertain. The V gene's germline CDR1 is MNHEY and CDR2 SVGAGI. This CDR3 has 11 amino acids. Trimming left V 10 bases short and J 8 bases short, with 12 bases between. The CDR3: CAITPREPQHF. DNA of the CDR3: TGTGCCATCACGCCTCGGGAGCCCCAGCATTTT.

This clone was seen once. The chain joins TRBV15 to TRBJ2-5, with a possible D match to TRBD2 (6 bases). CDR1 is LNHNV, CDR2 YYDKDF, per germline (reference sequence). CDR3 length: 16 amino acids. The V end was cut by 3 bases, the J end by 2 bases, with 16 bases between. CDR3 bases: TGTGCCACCAGCAGGGGAGGTCGAGGGTTACAAGAGACCCAGTACTTC. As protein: CATSRGGRGLQETQYF.

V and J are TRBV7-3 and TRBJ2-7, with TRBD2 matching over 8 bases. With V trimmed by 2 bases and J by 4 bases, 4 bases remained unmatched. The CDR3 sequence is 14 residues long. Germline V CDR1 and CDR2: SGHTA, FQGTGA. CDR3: CASSLLGGGYEQYF. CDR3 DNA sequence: TGTGCCAGCAGCTTACTTGGCGGGGGGTACGAGCAGTACTTC.

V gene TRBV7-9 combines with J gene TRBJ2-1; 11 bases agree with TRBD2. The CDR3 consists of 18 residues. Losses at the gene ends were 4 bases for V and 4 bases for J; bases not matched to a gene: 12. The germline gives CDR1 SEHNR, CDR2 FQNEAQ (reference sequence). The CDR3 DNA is TGTGCCAGCAGCTCCGGAGGGGCGACTAGCGGGGATTACAATGAGCAGTTCTTC. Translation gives CASSSGGATSGDYNEQFF. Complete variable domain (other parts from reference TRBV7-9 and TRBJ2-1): DTGVSQNPRHKITKRGQNVTFRCDPISEHNRLYWYRQTLGQGPEFLTYFQNEAQLEKSRLLSDRFSAERPKGSFSTLEIQRTEQGDSAMYLCASSSGGATSGDYNEQFFGPGTRLTVL.

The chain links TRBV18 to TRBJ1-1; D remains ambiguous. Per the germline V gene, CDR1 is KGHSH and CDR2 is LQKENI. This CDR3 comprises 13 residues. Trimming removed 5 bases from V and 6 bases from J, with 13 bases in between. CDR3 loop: CASSSGKDSEAFF. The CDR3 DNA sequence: TGTGCCAGCTCATCGGGAAAGGATTCTGAAGCTTTCTTT.

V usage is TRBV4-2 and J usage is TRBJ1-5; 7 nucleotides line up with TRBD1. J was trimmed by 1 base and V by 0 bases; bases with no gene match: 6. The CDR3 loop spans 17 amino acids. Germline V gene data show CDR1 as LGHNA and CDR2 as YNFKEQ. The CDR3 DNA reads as TGTGCCAGCAGCCAAGATGGGGGACAGAGGAGCAATCAGCCCCAGCATTTT. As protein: CASSQDGGQRSNQPQHF.

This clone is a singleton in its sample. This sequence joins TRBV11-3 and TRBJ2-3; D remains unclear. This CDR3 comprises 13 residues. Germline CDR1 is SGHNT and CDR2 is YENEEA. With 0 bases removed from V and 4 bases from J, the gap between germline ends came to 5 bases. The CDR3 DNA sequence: TGTGCCAGCAGCTTAGATCAGGCAGATACGCAGTATTTT. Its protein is CASSLDQADTQYF.